This TCR beta chain was observed in a study of tumor-infiltrating lymphocytes in primary liver carcinoma. About the study: Subjects presented with primary liver carcinoma managed by surgical resection. Staged T1-T3 N0M0, the tumors had sizes that ranged from about 4.2 to 10 cm across. The study's findings and limits: When set against blood, tumors had a significantly higher top-250-clone fraction (p = 0.039).

Both blood RNA, taken from unsorted whole blood, and germline DNA were extracted. This clonotype occurred many times. Its antigen is unidentified. Synthesis of TCR beta cDNA was carried out from approximately 470 ng total RNA with a constant-region primer. What produced the TCR beta libraries was three nested multiplex PCR rounds using slightly modified ARM-PCR. In the first two PCR rounds, TRBV1-TRBV30 forward primers were paired with a C-beta reverse primer, and each round lasted around 10 cycles. TCRdb re-derived calls from the multiplex PCR reads in MiXCR, one entry per CDR3 protein. This sample has about 180,000 distinct CDR3 sequences, with about 60% found just once. CDR3 length: 13 residues. Germline V CDR1 and CDR2: SQVTM, ANQGSEA. V lost 7 bases and J lost 2, with 12 bases in between.

Sample: peripheral blood. This TCR was sampled from a middle-aged man with primary liver carcinoma and hepatitis B virus infection. The chain joins TRBV29-1 to TRBJ2-1; D could derive from TRBD1 or TRBD2 (5 bases each). The CDR3 here is CSGLGGAYNEQFF. The CDR3 DNA follows: TGCAGCGGTCTTGGGGGAGCCTACAATGAGCAGTTCTTC.